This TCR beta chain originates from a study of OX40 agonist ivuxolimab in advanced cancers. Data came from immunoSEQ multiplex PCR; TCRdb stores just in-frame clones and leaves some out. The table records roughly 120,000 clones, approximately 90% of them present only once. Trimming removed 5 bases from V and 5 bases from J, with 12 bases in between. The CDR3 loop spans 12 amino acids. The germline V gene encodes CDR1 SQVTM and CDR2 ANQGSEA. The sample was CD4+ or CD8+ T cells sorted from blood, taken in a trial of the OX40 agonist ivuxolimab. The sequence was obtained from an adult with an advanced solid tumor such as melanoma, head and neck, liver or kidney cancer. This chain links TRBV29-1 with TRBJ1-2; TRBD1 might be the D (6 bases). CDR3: CSVHGTSYGYTF. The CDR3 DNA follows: TGCAGCGTTCATGGGACATCTTATGGCTACACCTTC.